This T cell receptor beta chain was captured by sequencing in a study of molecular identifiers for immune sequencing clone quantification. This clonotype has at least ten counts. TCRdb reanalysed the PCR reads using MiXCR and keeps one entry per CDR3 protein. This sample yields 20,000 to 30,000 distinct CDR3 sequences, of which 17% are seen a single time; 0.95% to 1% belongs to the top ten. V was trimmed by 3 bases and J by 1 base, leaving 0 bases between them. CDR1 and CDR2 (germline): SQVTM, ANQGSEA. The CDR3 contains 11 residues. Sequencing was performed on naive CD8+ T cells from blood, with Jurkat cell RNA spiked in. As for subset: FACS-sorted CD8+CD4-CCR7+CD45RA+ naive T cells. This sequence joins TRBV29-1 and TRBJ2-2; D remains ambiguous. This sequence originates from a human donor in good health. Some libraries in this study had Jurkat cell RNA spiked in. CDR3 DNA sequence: TGCAGCGTTGAGAACACCGGGGAGCTGTTTTTT. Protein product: CSVENTGELFF.